This T cell receptor (beta chain) appears in the sequencing data of a study of blood T cell repertoires in COVID-19. Whole-study context: The United States, Italy and Spain supplied acute and convalescent COVID-19 samples.

V gave up 2 bases and J gave up 2 bases, with 13 bases separating them. The CDR3 has 15 amino acids. Looked up from germline, CDR1 is SGHRS and CDR2 is YFSETQ. Clones were read by immunoSEQ multiplex PCR, and TCRdb kept only the in-frame ones, dropping some. The profile covers 85,000 or so clones, with about nine tenths appearing a single time and 25% to 30% taken by the ten largest. The J gene is TRBJ1-1, the V gene TRBV5-1, with D hard to call. The sequence was obtained from a man over 45 with active or convalescent COVID-19. The sequencing input was peripheral blood. Written as DNA, the CDR3 is TGCGCCAGCAGCTTAGCAGGCGGGTTCAACACTGAAGCTTTCTTT. Protein: CASSLAGGFNTEAFF.